The entry below describes one TCR beta chain. What it binds is unknown. The data are from a study of Ad26.COV2.S vaccination and SARS-CoV-2 variants. Germline assignment: CDR1 MNHEY and CDR2 SMNVEV (reference sequence). The CDR3 loop spans 17 amino acids. The junction had 8 bases not matched to a gene; V was cut back by 0 bases and J by 2 bases. Data came from immunoSEQ multiplex PCR; TCRdb stores just in-frame clones and leaves some out. Of more than 150,000 clones in the sample, around 88% are singletons; the top ten hold 5.5% to 6%. Notes on the study in general: TCR breadth and depth estimates may have understated total T cell responses.

The sequencing used peripheral blood, collected after recovery from COVID-19. The receptor was isolated from a human donor who had recovered from COVID-19. The genes are TRBV27 and TRBJ2-5; 8 bases agree with TRBD2. CDR3 residues: CASSLSRGLARQETQYF. For the CDR3, the DNA is TGTGCCAGCAGTTTATCCCGCGGACTAGCTCGGCAAGAGACCCAGTACTTC.